This paragraph reports one T cell receptor (beta chain). No antigen is known for it. Base quality data are lacking; no much larger clone is found one base away. TCR libraries were generated with the immunoSEQ multiplex PCR assay, using TCR-beta and/or TCR-alpha/delta assays for each sample. The Illumina high-throughput platform was used to sequence the amplified TCR libraries. Regarding the original processing steps: Clustering and dimensionality reduction relied on pairwise TCRdist distances among GMM-specific receptors from T cells that were either sorted ex vivo or expanded in vitro. Each clinical repertoire was scored by mean NN-distance, the average TCRdist to the nearest 10% of tetramer-positive reference sequences. GEM TCR motif frequency was calculated as the fraction of unique TCRs that matched known GEM sequences in V/J usage and CDR3 length. Active tuberculosis was classified by linear discriminant analysis with leave-one-out cross-validation, implemented in scikit-learn. TCRdb took this table from immuneACCESS and kept in-frame rearrangements with V and J called. Such tables lack part of the clones; where checked against another copy, unresolved V genes explain under half of the gap, and the rest is unexplained. V and J calls and clone size are as listed in that table; D and trimming were resolved from the DNA. The sample records some 31,000 clones, just over 90% of which are singletons. Jointly, the top ten make up around 2.2% of the sample.

At the junction V is shortened by 2 bases and J by 5 bases, with 18 bases in between. Reading from cysteine to phenylalanine, the CDR3 counts 16 amino acids. CDR3 DNA is the only sequence kept; it has 48 bases, read in frame from the first base. CDR1 and CDR2 (LGHNA, YSLEER) derive from the germline V gene. At study entry, a tuberculin skin test and the QuantiFERON-TB GOLD In-Tube IGRA were used to screen adolescents for latent tuberculosis infection. Immunosequencing of unsorted cryopreserved PBMC covered, on average, approximately 100,000 T cells per clinical donor. Eleven high schools in the Worcester region of the Western Cape, South Africa, served as enrollment sites for adolescents aged 12 to 18 years. Approximately 10 adolescents infected with M. tuberculosis and about ten uninfected adolescents were chosen and matched for age and sex. PBMC from adolescents were isolated by density centrifugation from freshly drawn heparinized blood and then cryopreserved.

The entry originates in a study of T cells in tuberculosis (dated by TCRdb to the late 2010s). Context from the whole study: In the study, CD1B tetramers and high-throughput TCR immunosequencing were combined to characterize T cells specific for the mycobacterial lipid antigen glucose monomycolate (GMM). With around 10 people per group, a South African clinical cohort compared IGRA-negative adolescents, IGRA-positive adolescents with latent tuberculosis, and adults with active tuberculosis.

Paper-wide results and their limitations: Active tuberculosis TCR-alpha repertoires showed smaller mean NN-distances to GMM-specific TCRs than IGRA-negative controls, suggesting clonal expansion of these TCRs. Shorter CDR3-alpha lengths in active tuberculosis patients partly drove the smaller NN-distances, and the TCR-beta difference was not statistically significant. With the diverse GMM-specific repertoire as input, a classifier achieved 87% accuracy (AUROC around 0.9), whereas GEM motif frequencies as input gave around 70% accuracy. Clinical samples were selected based on the availability of cryopreserved specimens, with adults included as active tuberculosis cases and adolescents included as controls.

Material for sequencing was PBMCs. The chain is made from TRBV4-3 and TRBJ2-5; D gene: possibly TRBD2, on 6 matching bases. The TCR was taken from a donor aged 10-30 years with latent tuberculosis or without tuberculosis infection. CDR3 sequence: CASSQLWGVMGETQYF. The base sequence is TGCGCCAGCAGCCAACTTTGGGGGGTTATGGGGGAGACCCAGTACTTC.